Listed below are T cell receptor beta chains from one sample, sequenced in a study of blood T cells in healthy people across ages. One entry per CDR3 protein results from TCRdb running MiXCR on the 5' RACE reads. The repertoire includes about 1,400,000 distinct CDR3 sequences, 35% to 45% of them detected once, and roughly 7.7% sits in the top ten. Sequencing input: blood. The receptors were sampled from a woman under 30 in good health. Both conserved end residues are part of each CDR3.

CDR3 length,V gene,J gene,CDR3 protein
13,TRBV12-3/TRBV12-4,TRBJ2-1,CASTSQGNNEQFF
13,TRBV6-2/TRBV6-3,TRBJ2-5,CASSYSWSETQYF
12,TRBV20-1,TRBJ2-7,CSATGRVYEQYF
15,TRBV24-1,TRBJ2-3,CATSETGGGADTQYF
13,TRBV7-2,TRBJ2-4,CASNQPWLNIQYF
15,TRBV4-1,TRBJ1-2,CASSQGVAGSYGYTF
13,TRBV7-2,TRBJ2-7,CASSLAGDSEQYF
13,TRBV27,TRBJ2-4,CASSPYQEAEQYF
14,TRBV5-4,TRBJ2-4,CASSSWGPRAEQYF
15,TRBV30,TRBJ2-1,CAWSYSGGGYNEQFF
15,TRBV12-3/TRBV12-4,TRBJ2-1,CASSLRRDGVDEQFF
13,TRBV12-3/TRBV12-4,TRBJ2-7,CASSAMSSYEQYF
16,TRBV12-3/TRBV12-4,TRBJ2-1,CASRTGQGAAYNEQFF
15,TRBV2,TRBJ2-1,CASSFGGGDQETQFF
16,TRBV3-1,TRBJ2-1,CASSEPGGGAYNEQFF
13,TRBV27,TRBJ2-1,CASSFIPFYEQFF
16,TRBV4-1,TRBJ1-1,CASSPPSTAGNTEAFF
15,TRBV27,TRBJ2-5,CASSLYRVGRETQYF
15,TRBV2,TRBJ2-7,CASSEVGTGPYEQYF
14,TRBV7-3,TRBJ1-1,CASSLNQGDTEAFF
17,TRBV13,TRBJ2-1,CASSLGASGRSYNEQFF
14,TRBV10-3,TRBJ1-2,CAISEQAQPNGYTF
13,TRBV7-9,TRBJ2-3,CASSSYFTDTQYF
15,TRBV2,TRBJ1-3,CASSGYTGIGNTIYF
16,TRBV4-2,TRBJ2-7,CASSQESQQVGYEQYF
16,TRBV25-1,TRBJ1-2,CASSKRMWGEGYGYTF
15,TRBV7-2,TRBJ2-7,CASSLQASDPYEQYF
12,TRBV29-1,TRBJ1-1,CSVGHMGTEAFF
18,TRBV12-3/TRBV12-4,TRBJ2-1,CASSSRGSGRSYFNEQFF
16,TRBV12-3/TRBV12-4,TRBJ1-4,CASSPVRLGHHEKLFF
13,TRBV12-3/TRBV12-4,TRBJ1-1,CASSLRENTEAFF
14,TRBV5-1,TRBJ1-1,CASSPGQGGSEAFF
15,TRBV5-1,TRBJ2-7,CASSYGGTTKGEQYF
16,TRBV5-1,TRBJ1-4,CASSSNTGAPNEKLFF
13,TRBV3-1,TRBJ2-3,CASSRGGLDTQYF
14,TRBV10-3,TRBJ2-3,CAISEGGFTDTQYF
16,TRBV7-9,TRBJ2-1,CASSSTRQGAYNERFF
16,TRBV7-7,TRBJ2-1,CASSPTGGGTYNEQFF
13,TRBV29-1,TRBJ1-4,CSVAGTGFEKLFF
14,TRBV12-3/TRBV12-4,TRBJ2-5,CASSFRDRGETQYF
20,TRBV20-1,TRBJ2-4,CSARSPRSSGSKLAKNIRYF
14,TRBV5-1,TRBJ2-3,CASSLTGTPDTQYF
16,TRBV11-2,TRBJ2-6,CASSSRNKSGANVLTF
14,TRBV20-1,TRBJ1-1,CSARVTGGNTEAFF
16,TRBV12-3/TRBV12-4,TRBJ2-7,CASSPLSSGPSYEQYF
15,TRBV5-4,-,CASSYGQGVYYEQYF
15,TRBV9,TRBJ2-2,CAGSAGTGGTGELFF
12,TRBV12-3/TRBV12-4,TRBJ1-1,CASSMDSLKAFF
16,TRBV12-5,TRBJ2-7,CASGFYPLRDRDEQYF
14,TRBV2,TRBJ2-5,CASSGFGPQETQYF
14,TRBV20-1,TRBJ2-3,CSGVGGPRTDTQYF
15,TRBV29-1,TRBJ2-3,CSVSGTSESTDTQYF
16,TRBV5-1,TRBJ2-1,CASSSGGSGNYNEQFF
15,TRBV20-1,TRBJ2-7,CSASWFGTGVGEQYF
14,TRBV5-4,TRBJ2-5,CASSGTSGWETQYF
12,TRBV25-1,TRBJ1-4,CASAEVPGELFF
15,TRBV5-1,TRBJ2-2,CASSGAVGDTGELFF
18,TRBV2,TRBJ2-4,CASSELGERIIAKNIQYF
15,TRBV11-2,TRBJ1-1,CASSPYRQVGTEAFF